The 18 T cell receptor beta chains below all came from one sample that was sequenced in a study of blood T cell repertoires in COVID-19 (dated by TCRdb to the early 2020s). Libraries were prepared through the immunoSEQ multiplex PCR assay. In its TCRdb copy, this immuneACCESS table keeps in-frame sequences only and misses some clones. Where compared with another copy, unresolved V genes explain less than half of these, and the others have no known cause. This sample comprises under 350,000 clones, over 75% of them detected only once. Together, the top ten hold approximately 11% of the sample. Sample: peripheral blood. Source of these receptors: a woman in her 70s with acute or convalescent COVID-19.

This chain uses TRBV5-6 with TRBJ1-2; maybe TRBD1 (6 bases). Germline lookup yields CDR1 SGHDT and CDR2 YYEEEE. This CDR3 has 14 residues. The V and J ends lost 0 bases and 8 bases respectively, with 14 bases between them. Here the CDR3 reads CASSLGGPGVGYTF. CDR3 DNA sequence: TGTGCCAGCAGCTTGGGGGGGCCGGGCGTCGGCTACACCTTC. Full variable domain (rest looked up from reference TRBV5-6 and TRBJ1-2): DAGVTQSPTHLIKTRGQQVTLRCSPKSGHDTVSWYQQALGQGPQFIFQYYEEEERQRGNFPDRFSGHQFPNYSSELNVNALLLGDSALYLCASSLGGPGVGYTFGSGTRLTVV.

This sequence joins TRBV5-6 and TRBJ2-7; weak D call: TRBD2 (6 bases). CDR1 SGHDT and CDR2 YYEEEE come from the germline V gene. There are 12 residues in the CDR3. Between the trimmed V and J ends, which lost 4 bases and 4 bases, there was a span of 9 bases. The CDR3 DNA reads TGTGCCAGCAGCAGACTAGGGTACGAGCAGTACTTC. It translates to CASSRLGYEQYF.

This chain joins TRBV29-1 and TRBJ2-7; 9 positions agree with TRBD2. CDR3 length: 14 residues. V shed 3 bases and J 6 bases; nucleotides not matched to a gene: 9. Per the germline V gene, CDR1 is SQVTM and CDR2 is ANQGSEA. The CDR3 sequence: CSVETASGVPEQYF. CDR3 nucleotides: TGCAGCGTTGAGACGGCTAGCGGGGTACCCGAGCAGTACTTC.

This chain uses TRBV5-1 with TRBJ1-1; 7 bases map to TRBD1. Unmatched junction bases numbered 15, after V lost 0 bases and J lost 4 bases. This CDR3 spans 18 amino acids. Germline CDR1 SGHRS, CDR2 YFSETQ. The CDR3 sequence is CASSLAGGLKKGATEAFF. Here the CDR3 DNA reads TGCGCCAGCAGCTTGGCTGGGGGACTCAAAAAGGGGGCCACTGAAGCTTTCTTT.

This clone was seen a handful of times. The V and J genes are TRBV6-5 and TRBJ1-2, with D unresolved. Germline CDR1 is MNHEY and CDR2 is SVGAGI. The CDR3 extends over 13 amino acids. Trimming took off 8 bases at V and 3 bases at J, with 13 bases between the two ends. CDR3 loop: CASAMRFDYGYTF. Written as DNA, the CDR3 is TGTGCCAGCGCGATGCGGTTTGACTATGGCTACACCTTC.

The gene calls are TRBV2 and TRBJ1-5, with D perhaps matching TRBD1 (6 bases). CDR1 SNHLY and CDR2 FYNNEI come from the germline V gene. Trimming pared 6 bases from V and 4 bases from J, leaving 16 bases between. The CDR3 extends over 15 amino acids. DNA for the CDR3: TGTGCCAGCAGACAGACAGGTGAAGGGAATCAGCCCCAGCATTTT. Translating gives CASRQTGEGNQPQHF.

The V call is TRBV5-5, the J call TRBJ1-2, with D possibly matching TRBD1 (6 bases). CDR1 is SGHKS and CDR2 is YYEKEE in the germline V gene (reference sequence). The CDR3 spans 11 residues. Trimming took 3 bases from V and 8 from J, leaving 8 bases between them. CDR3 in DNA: TGTGCCAGCAGCTGGGGGGGCGGCTACACCTTC. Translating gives CASSWGGGYTF.

The chain's CDR3 is CASSSGVGGYTF. The CDR3 DNA reads TGTGCCAGCAGTTCAGGGGTAGGAGGCTACACCTTC. The J gene is TRBJ1-2, the V gene TRBV27; TRBD1 is a possible D gene (6 bases). Between the trimmed V and J ends, which lost 4 bases and 8 bases, there was a span of 11 bases. The V gene's germline CDR1 is MNHEY and CDR2 SMNVEV (reference sequence). The CDR3 totals 12 residues.

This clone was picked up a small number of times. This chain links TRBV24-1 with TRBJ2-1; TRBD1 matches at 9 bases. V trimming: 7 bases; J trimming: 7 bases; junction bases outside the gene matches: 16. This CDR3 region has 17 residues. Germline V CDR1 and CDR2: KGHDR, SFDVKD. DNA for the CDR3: TGTGCCACCAGCGGGATGGGGACAGGGTCGCAATTTAATGAGCAGTTCTTC. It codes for CATSGMGTGSQFNEQFF.

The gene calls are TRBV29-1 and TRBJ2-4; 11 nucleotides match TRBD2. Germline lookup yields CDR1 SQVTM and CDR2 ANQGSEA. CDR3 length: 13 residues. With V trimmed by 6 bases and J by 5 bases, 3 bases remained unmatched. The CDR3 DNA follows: TGCAGCGTCACGACTAGCGGGGAAAACATTCAGTACTTC. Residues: CSVTTSGENIQYF.

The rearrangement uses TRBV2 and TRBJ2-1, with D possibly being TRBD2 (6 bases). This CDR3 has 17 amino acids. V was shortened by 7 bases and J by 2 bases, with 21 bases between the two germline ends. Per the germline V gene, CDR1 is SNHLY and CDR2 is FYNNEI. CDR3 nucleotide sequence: TGTGCCAGCAACCCCCGGCCCTCCGCGGGGACCTACAATGAGCAGTTCTTC. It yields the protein CASNPRPSAGTYNEQFF.

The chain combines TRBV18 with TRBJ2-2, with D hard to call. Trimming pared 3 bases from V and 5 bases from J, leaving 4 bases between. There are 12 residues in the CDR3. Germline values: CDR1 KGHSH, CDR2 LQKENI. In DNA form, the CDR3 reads TGTGCCAGCTCACCGACAACCGGGGAGCTGTTTTTT. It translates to CASSPTTGELFF.

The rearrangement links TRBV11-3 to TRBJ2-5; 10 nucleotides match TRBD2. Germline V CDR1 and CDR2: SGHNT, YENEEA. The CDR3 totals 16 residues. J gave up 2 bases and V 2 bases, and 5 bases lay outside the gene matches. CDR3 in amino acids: CASSLRASGGQETQYF. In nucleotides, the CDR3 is TGTGCCAGCAGCTTACGGGCTAGCGGGGGTCAAGAGACCCAGTACTTC.

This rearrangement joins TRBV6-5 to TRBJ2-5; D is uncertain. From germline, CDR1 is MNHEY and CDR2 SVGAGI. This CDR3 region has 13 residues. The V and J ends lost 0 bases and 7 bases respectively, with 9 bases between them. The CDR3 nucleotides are TGTGCCAGCAGTTACTCGATCGGTGTGACCCAGTACTTC. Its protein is CASSYSIGVTQYF.

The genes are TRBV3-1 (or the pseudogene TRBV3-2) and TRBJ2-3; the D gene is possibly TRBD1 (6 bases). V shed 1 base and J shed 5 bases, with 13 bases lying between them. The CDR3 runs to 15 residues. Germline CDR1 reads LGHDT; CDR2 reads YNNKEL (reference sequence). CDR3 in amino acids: CASSQGGARGDTQYF. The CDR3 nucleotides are TGTGCCAGCAGCCAAGGAGGGGCCAGGGGAGATACGCAGTATTTT.

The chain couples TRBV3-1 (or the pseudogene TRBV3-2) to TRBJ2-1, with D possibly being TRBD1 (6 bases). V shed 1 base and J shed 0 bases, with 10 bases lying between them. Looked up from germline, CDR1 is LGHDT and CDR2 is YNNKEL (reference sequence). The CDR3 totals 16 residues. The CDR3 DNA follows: TGTGCCAGCAGCCAAGGTCAGGGGAGCTCCTACAATGAGCAGTTCTTC. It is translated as CASSQGQGSSYNEQFF.

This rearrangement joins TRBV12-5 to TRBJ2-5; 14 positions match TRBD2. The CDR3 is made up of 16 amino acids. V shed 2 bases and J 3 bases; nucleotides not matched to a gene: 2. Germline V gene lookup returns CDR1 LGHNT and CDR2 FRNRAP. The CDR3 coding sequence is TGTGCTAGTGGTTTGACGGGACTAGCGGGGGAAGAGACCCAGTACTTC. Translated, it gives CASGLTGLAGEETQYF.

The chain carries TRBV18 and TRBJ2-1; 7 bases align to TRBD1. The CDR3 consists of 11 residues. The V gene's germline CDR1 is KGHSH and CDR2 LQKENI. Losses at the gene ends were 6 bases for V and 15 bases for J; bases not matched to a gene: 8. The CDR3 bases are TGTGCCAGCTCCCCCGACAGGGACCTGTTCTTC. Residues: CASSPDRDLFF.